The 9 T cell receptor beta chains reported below all come from one sample, sequenced in a study of early T cells in non-severe SARS-CoV-2 infection. Via MiXCR, TCRdb re-called the 5' RACE reads, giving one row per CDR3 protein. The sample contains tens of thousands of distinct CDR3 sequences, 9.5% to 15% of which appear only once. Source material: whole blood. The receptors stem from an adult who was a healthcare worker with PCR-confirmed SARS-CoV-2 infection or an uninfected control (not recorded which).

Only a few counts were recorded for this clonotype. The chain carries TRBV27 and TRBJ2-5; tentative D call: TRBD1 (6 bases). The germline CDR1 and CDR2 sequences are MNHEY and SMNVEV (reference sequence). CDR3 size: 14 residues. The V end was cut by 2 bases, the J end by 5 bases, with 12 bases between. The CDR3 is CASSLTRGAETQYF. In DNA, the CDR3 is TGTGCCAGCAGTTTAACCAGGGGCGCCGAGACCCAGTACTTC.

This chain joins TRBV29-1 and TRBJ2-1; maybe TRBD2 (6 bases). Germline CDR1 and CDR2: SQVTM and ANQGSEA. The CDR3 consists of 14 residues. The V and J ends lost 3 bases and 2 bases respectively, with 11 bases between them. The CDR3: CSVETGEAYNEQFF. CDR3 DNA sequence: TGCAGCGTTGAGACGGGGGAAGCCTACAATGAGCAGTTCTTC.

This clonotype was found a few times. The chain has TRBV6-2 or TRBV6-3 and TRBJ2-2, with D possibly being TRBD1 (8 bases). The germline V and J ends were trimmed by 1 base and 4 bases, with 10 bases remaining between them. In germline, CDR1 is MNHEY, CDR2 SVGEGT. The CDR3 runs to 15 residues. The CDR3 DNA sequence: TGTGCCAGCAGTTACTACAGGGGGGGCACCGGGGAGCTGTTTTTT. Its translation is CASSYYRGGTGELFF.

In its sample, this clonotype was seen a few times. The chain joins TRBV7-9 to TRBJ2-3; maybe TRBD2 (5 bases). Germline-derived CDR1 and CDR2 are SEHNR and FQNEAQ (reference sequence). This CDR3 is built from 16 residues. Trimming shortened V by 1 base and J by 5 bases, and 16 bases separated the two germline ends. The CDR3 DNA follows: TGTGCCAGCAGCTTAGGGGCCACGGCAGAGGGAGATACGCAGTATTTT. Amino acid sequence: CASSLGATAEGDTQYF. Variable domain in full (rest from reference TRBV7-9 and TRBJ2-3): DTGVSQNPRHKITKRGQNVTFRCDPISEHNRLYWYRQTLGQGPEFLTYFQNEAQLEKSRLLSDRFSAERPKGSFSTLEIQRTEQGDSAMYLCASSLGATAEGDTQYFGPGTRLTVL.

This clonotype showed up just a few times. This chain uses TRBV11-2 with TRBJ2-3; TRBD1 is a possible D gene (6 bases). The V gene's germline CDR1 is SGHAT and CDR2 FQNNGV. The length of the CDR3 is 16 residues. The V gene lost 3 bases and the J gene lost 0 bases, with 13 bases spanning the gap. The CDR3 region is CASSFWGRGSTDTQYF. Written as DNA, the CDR3 is TGTGCCAGCAGCTTTTGGGGCAGGGGTAGCACAGATACGCAGTATTTT.

The chain joins TRBV29-1 to TRBJ2-7; 10 nucleotides line up with TRBD2. V was clipped by 5 bases and J by 2 bases; unmatched bases: 3. Germline lookup yields CDR1 SQVTM and CDR2 ANQGSEA. The CDR3 is 13 residues long. CDR3 residues: CSVQTSGPYEQYF. CDR3 in DNA: TGCAGCGTTCAGACTAGCGGGCCCTACGAGCAGTACTTC.

This clonotype was counted only a few times. This chain links TRBV13 with TRBJ2-3; a possible D gene is TRBD1 (5 bases). The CDR3 spans 15 residues. Trimming took off 5 bases at V and 3 bases at J, with 15 bases between the two ends. Germline CDR1 reads PRHDT; CDR2 reads FYEKMQ (reference sequence). CDR3 sequence reads: CASSVRQLRTDTQYF. DNA of the CDR3: TGTGCCAGCAGCGTTAGACAGCTGAGAACAGATACGCAGTATTTT.

The CDR3 nucleotides read TGTGCCAGCAGTTTATACCCCCAGGGGGCGTCAGGCTACACCTTC. It encodes CASSLYPQGASGYTF. This chain connects TRBV12-3 or TRBV12-4 to TRBJ1-2, with 8 bases matching TRBD1. CDR3 length: 15 amino acids. V shed 2 bases, J shed 8 bases, and the junction held 10 bases outside the gene matches.

This clonotype was seen a few times. The chain carries TRBV12-5 and TRBJ2-1; TRBD2 agrees at 13 bases. CDR3 length equals 17 residues. CDR1 LGHNT and CDR2 FRNRAP come from the germline V gene. The V gene end was trimmed by 6 bases and the J gene end by 4 bases; junction bases not matched to a gene: 9. As DNA, the CDR3 is TGTGCTAGTGGCTCCGGGACTAGCGGGACCGCATACAATGAGCAGTTCTTC. Its translation: CASGSGTSGTAYNEQFF.